This TCR beta chain was identified during a study of T cells in Graves' hyperthyroidism and ophthalmopathy. General study findings and limits: Blood also carried most thyroid clonotypes expanded above 0.001.

Notes on this clonotype: Antigen: not known.

This CDR3 comprises 13 residues. Trimming took 8 bases from V and 6 from J, leaving 14 bases between them. The V gene's germline CDR1 is MGHRA and CDR2 YSYEKL. Using RNA transcripts as the source, TCR beta CDR3 regions were amplified. First-round RT-PCR of the TCR CDR3 relied on the HTBI primer set. TCRdb redid the calling of the multiplex PCR reads with MiXCR, one entry per CDR3 protein. The sample includes some 460,000 distinct CDR3 sequences, about a sixth of them seen just once. Material for sequencing was blood. The V and J genes are TRBV4-1 and TRBJ2-1, with a weak D call TRBD2 (6 bases). The clonotype was recovered from a woman aged 18-30 years with Graves' hyperthyroidism. This CDR3 is CASRGTRGNEQFF. As DNA, the CDR3 is TGCGCCAGCCGGGGGACCCGGGGCAATGAGCAGTTCTTC.